A single sample gave rise to the 24 T cell receptor beta chains below, sequenced in a study of shared clonotypes between healthy human individuals. Generated by immunoSEQ multiplex PCR, the TCRdb table keeps only in-frame clones and is missing some. This table has around 510,000 clones, more than 95% appearing once. The sequenced material came from naive CD4+ T cells sorted from blood. Subset in this sample: CD45RA+ positively selected. The receptors shown here come from a woman in her twenties or thirties in good health.

The chain combines TRBV7-9 with TRBJ1-4; TRBD1 matches at 7 bases. The CDR3 contains 14 residues. Germline V gene lookup returns CDR1 SEHNR and CDR2 FQNEAQ (reference sequence). Trimming cost V 5 bases and J 7 bases; bases outside gene matches: 7. The CDR3 DNA is TGTGCCAGCAGCCTGACAGGGTCTAGTGAAAAACTGTTTTTT. It yields the protein CASSLTGSSEKLFF.

This chain links TRBV29-1 with TRBJ1-2; no definite D call. This CDR3 contains 13 residues. The V end was cut by 2 bases, the J end by 1 base, with 8 bases between. Germline-derived CDR1 and CDR2 are SQVTM and ANQGSEA. The CDR3: CSVEKAVNYGYTF. The CDR3 DNA follows: TGCAGCGTTGAAAAAGCAGTTAACTATGGCTACACCTTC.

The genes are TRBV6-5 and TRBJ2-3; a weak D match, TRBD1 (5 bases). The V gene's germline CDR1 is MNHEY and CDR2 SVGAGI. V shed 5 bases and J shed 0 bases, with 9 bases lying between them. The CDR3 loop spans 14 amino acids. The CDR3 spells CASSRTLSTDTQYF. CDR3 DNA: TGTGCCAGCAGTAGGACACTAAGCACAGATACGCAGTATTTT.

This clone occurred a few times. The same CDR3 arises from other DNA sequences in this sample as well. The genes are TRBV6-1 and TRBJ1-5, with 8 bases that match TRBD1. CDR1 is MNHNS, CDR2 SASEGT, per germline. The CDR3 has 13 residues. V shed 5 bases and J 5 bases; nucleotides not matched to a gene: 2. Written as DNA, the CDR3 is TGTGCCAGCAGTCTACAGGGGGATCAGCCCCAGCATTTT. Translation gives CASSLQGDQPQHF.

CDR3 protein: CAISESGAANEKLFF. The CDR3 region has the DNA TGTGCCATCAGTGAGTCGGGGGCCGCTAATGAAAAACTGTTTTTT. The chain links TRBV10-3 to TRBJ1-4; D is possibly TRBD1 (6 bases). With 0 bases removed from V and 3 bases from J, the gap between germline ends came to 8 bases. The CDR3 is made up of 15 amino acids. Germline loops: CDR1 ENHRY, CDR2 SYGVKD.

This chain uses TRBV2 with TRBJ2-2; 8 bases agree with TRBD1. The V gene's germline CDR1 is SNHLY and CDR2 FYNNEI. This CDR3 contains 14 residues. V lost 6 bases, J lost 6 bases, and 6 bases stayed unmatched. The CDR3 sequence: CASSRQGSPGELFF. DNA of the CDR3: TGTGCCAGCAGCAGACAGGGGTCCCCCGGGGAGCTGTTTTTT.

This clone was seen once. This rearrangement joins TRBV28 to TRBJ2-3; the D gene could be TRBD1 or TRBD2 (5 bases each). The CDR3 runs to 15 residues. In germline, CDR1 is MDHEN, CDR2 SYDVKM. Trimming took 4 bases from V and 6 from J, leaving 17 bases between them. CDR3 amino acids: CASSSGALGPDTQYF. As DNA, the CDR3 is TGTGCCAGCAGTTCCGGGGCCCTGGGTCCGGATACGCAGTATTTT. The full variable domain, its missing parts supplied by reference TRBV28 and TRBJ2-3, is DVKVTQSSRYLVKRTGEKVFLECVQDMDHENMFWYRQDPGLGLRLIYFSYDVKMKEKGDIPEGYSVSREKKERFSLILESASTNQTSMYLCASSSGALGPDTQYFGPGTRLTVL.

V usage is TRBV5-1 and J usage is TRBJ2-3; 9 bases line up with TRBD2. The CDR3 consists of 15 residues. V trimming: 5 bases; J trimming: 2 bases; junction bases outside the gene matches: 6. CDR1 SGHRS and CDR2 YFSETQ come from the germline V gene. CDR3 DNA sequence: TGCGCCAGCAGAATAGCGGGGGCCTCCACAGATACGCAGTATTTT. It is translated as CASRIAGASTDTQYF.

V usage is TRBV5-1 and J usage is TRBJ2-3, with no clear D. The CDR3 sequence is 14 residues long. Per germline, CDR1 SGHRS and CDR2 YFSETQ. The V end lost 6 bases, the J end lost 2 bases, and 13 bases lay between the germline ends. The DNA for the CDR3 is TGCGCCAGCATACGCAGAAGAGACACAGATACGCAGTATTTT. Residues: CASIRRRDTDTQYF.

On this clone: Other nucleotide sequences in the sample specify the same CDR3. The rearrangement links TRBV15 to TRBJ1-2; D possibly corresponds to TRBD1 (6 bases). This CDR3 is 15 amino acids long. CDR1 and CDR2 from the germline V gene are LNHNV and YYDKDF (reference sequence). V was pared by 0 bases and J by 1 base, with 9 bases between. For the CDR3, the DNA is TGTGCCACCAGCAGAGACAGGGGACTTAACTATGGCTACACCTTC. This encodes CATSRDRGLNYGYTF.

To note about this clone: The sample holds other DNA sequences that translate to the same CDR3. The rearrangement links TRBV18 to TRBJ2-5; no clear D. Germline lookup yields CDR1 KGHSH and CDR2 LQKENI. There are 12 residues in the CDR3. V lost 6 bases to trimming and J lost 1 base, with 6 bases between them. DNA of the CDR3: TGTGCCAGCTCCCCCTCCCAAGAGACCCAGTACTTC. Protein: CASSPSQETQYF.

J is TRBJ2-7 and V is TRBV2; TRBD2 agrees at 11 bases. Per the germline V gene, CDR1 is SNHLY and CDR2 is FYNNEI. This CDR3 contains 14 residues. V lost 7 bases to trimming and J lost 2 bases; unmatched junction nucleotides: 4. The chain's CDR3 is CASTGTSGAYEQYF. CDR3 coding DNA: TGTGCCAGCACTGGGACTAGCGGAGCCTACGAGCAGTACTTC.

The J gene is TRBJ2-1, the V gene TRBV6-5; D perhaps matches TRBD2 (5 bases). Trimming stripped 6 bases from V and 5 bases from J, with 14 bases between. This CDR3 has 14 amino acids. Germline values: CDR1 MNHEY, CDR2 SVGAGI. In DNA, the CDR3 is TGTGCCAGCAGCCCTACCGGGGATCACAATGAGCAGTTCTTC. Its protein product is CASSPTGDHNEQFF.

The V gene is TRBV2, the J gene TRBJ2-1; 9 nucleotides agree with TRBD1. The CDR3 contains 13 residues. The germline V gene encodes CDR1 SNHLY and CDR2 FYNNEI. The V gene end was trimmed by 6 bases and the J gene end by 7 bases; junction bases not matched to a gene: 4. The CDR3 sequence: CASSGGQGNEQFF. The CDR3 DNA reads as TGTGCCAGCAGCGGCGGACAGGGGAATGAGCAGTTCTTC.

The gene calls are TRBV19 and TRBJ1-5, with D unresolved. The CDR3 runs 13 residues. V was pared by 5 bases and J by 4 bases, with 9 bases between. CDR1 is LNHDA, CDR2 SQIVND, per germline (reference sequence). CDR3 amino acids: CASSYDGNQPQHF. DNA of the CDR3: TGTGCCAGTAGTTACGACGGGAATCAGCCCCAGCATTTT.

The chain employs TRBV7-8 and TRBJ2-7; 10 bases fit TRBD1. The trim removed 5 bases at V and 2 bases at J, leaving 6 bases unmatched. Germline V gene lookup returns CDR1 SGHVS and CDR2 FQNEAQ. This CDR3 region has 15 residues. CDR3 region: CASSPRTGGTYEQYF. The CDR3 nucleotides read TGTGCCAGCAGCCCGAGGACAGGGGGGACCTACGAGCAGTACTTC. Looking up the rest from reference TRBV7-8 and TRBJ2-7 gives the full variable domain: GAGVSQSPRYKVAKRGQDVALRCDPISGHVSLFWYQQALGQGPEFLTYFQNEAQLDKSGLPSDRFFAERPEGSVSTLKIQRTQQEDSAVYLCASSPRTGGTYEQYFGPGTRLTVT.

This clone was found once. The chain is built from TRBV6-1 and TRBJ2-2, with D unresolved. Germline CDR1 MNHNS, CDR2 SASEGT. The CDR3 consists of 14 residues. Trimming pared 2 bases from V and 1 base from J, leaving 5 bases between. CDR3 nucleotides: TGTGCCAGCAGTGAAAGGTTGAACACCGGGGAGCTGTTTTTT. Translating gives CASSERLNTGELFF.

J is TRBJ2-2 and V is TRBV6-1; the D is unclear. Germline V gives CDR1 MNHNS, CDR2 SASEGT. The V end lost 0 bases, the J end lost 1 base, and 9 bases lay between the germline ends. The CDR3 runs to 16 residues. DNA for the CDR3: TGTGCCAGCAGTGAAGCCCCGCCAGGGAACACCGGGGAGCTGTTTTTT. This sequence encodes CASSEAPPGNTGELFF.

The V gene is TRBV6-4, the J gene TRBJ2-5; 8 bases are a match to TRBD2. V trimming: 5 bases; J trimming: 4 bases; junction bases outside the gene matches: 3. Germline-derived CDR1 and CDR2 are MRHNA and SNTAGT. The CDR3 contains 13 residues. CDR3 in amino acids: CASSLSGRETQYF. In DNA form, the CDR3 reads TGTGCCAGCAGTCTAAGCGGGAGAGAGACCCAGTACTTC.

V is TRBV11-2 and J is TRBJ2-1; the match to TRBD2 covers 7 bases. J was trimmed by 4 bases and V by 2 bases; bases with no gene match: 11. The V gene's germline CDR1 is SGHAT and CDR2 FQNNGV. The CDR3 runs to 17 residues. The CDR3: CASSLRWRESPYNEQFF. In DNA form, the CDR3 reads TGTGCCAGCAGCTTAAGGTGGCGGGAGTCTCCTTACAATGAGCAGTTCTTC.

This rearrangement joins TRBV14 to TRBJ2-7; D is ambiguous. Looked up from germline, CDR1 is SGHDN and CDR2 is FVKESK. Between the trimmed V and J ends, which lost 4 bases and 1 base, there was a span of 20 bases. This CDR3 is built from 17 residues. Here the CDR3 reads CASSLFYPAGWSYEQYF. The CDR3 nucleotides are TGTGCCAGCAGCCTCTTCTACCCGGCAGGCTGGTCCTACGAGCAGTACTTC.

The V call is TRBV6-6, the J call TRBJ1-3; no definite D call. The CDR3 is 15 residues long. Germline V CDR1 and CDR2: MNHNY, SVGAGI (reference sequence). With 6 bases removed from V and 3 bases from J, the gap between germline ends came to 15 bases. CDR3 residues: CASSPGTDDGNTIYF. The CDR3 DNA reads as TGTGCCAGCAGCCCCGGCACGGATGATGGAAACACCATATATTTT.

The genes are TRBV19 and TRBJ1-3; D is ambiguous. The germline CDR1 and CDR2 sequences are LNHDA and SQIVND (reference sequence). V dropped 3 bases and J dropped 0 bases, with 9 bases sitting between them. This CDR3 is built from 15 residues. The CDR3 sequence is CASSIGRGSGNTIYF. The CDR3 bases are TGTGCCAGTAGTATTGGACGGGGCTCTGGAAACACCATATATTTT.

The genes are TRBV10-3 and TRBJ2-1; TRBD2 matches at 12 bases. Losses at the gene ends were 7 bases for V and 8 bases for J; bases not matched to a gene: 6. This CDR3 region has 14 residues. Germline CDR1 and CDR2: ENHRY and SYGVKD. CDR3 coding DNA: TGTGCCATCACGACTAGCGGGAGTCCGGATGAGCAGTTCTTC. Its translation: CAITTSGSPDEQFF.